This TCR beta chain was observed in a study of blood T cell repertoires in COVID-19. The overall study: Material from acute and convalescent COVID-19 was sourced from the United States, Italy and Spain. Sources were T cells, B-cell-depleted T cells, or PBMCs; the material itself was cDNA or gDNA.

CDR1 and CDR2 from the germline V gene are SGHRS and YFSETQ. The CDR3 consists of 19 residues. J gave up 0 bases and V 0 bases, and 7 bases lay outside the gene matches. Clones were sequenced by immunoSEQ multiplex PCR, and TCRdb holds only the in-frame ones, with some missing. The repertoire has tens of thousands of clones, over 80% of them found once; the top ten carry under 25%. Sequencing input: peripheral blood. The chain couples TRBV5-1 to TRBJ2-6, with TRBD1 matching 9 bases. The TCR comes from a woman aged 55-70 years with acute or convalescent COVID-19. The CDR3 DNA is TGCGCCAGCAGCTTGGTCGGGACAGGGTATACCTCTGGGGCCAACGTCCTGACTTTC. The encoded protein is CASSLVGTGYTSGANVLTF.